These 26 T cell receptor beta chains originate from one sample sequenced in a study of shared clonotypes between healthy human individuals. Generated by immunoSEQ multiplex PCR, the TCRdb table keeps only in-frame clones and is missing some. The table includes around 1.6 million clones, under 99% detected once. Sequencing used naive CD4+ T cells sorted from blood. Stated subset: CD45RA+ positively selected. The receptors stem from a young man in good health.

J is TRBJ2-7 and V is TRBV11-2; D is unclear. V lost 0 bases, J lost 2 bases, and 11 bases lay in between. Germline V lookup: CDR1 SGHAT, CDR2 FQNNGV. The CDR3 has 15 residues. The CDR3 sequence: CASSLEGSLPYEQYF. The CDR3 nucleotides are TGTGCCAGCAGCTTAGAGGGCAGCCTTCCCTACGAGCAGTACTTC.

The chain employs TRBV30 and TRBJ1-1, with D unclear. V dropped 1 base and J dropped 5 bases, with 8 bases sitting between them. Germline CDR1 GTSNPN, CDR2 SVGIG (reference sequence). This CDR3 comprises 12 residues. The CDR3, as DNA: TGTGCCTGGAGTGAGTGGAGGACTGAAGCTTTCTTT. Its translation: CAWSEWRTEAFF.

The count of this clone is one. V and J are TRBV9 and TRBJ2-1; D is ambiguous. CDR3 length equals 16 residues. Germline values: CDR1 SGDLS, CDR2 YYNGEE. V was shortened by 0 bases and J by 4 bases, with 14 bases between the two germline ends. The CDR3: CASSVDQRSKYNEQFF. In DNA, the CDR3 is TGTGCCAGCAGCGTAGACCAGCGCAGTAAATACAATGAGCAGTTCTTC.

The chain uses TRBV5-4 and TRBJ2-6; TRBD1 is a possible D gene (5 bases). The CDR3 runs to 15 residues. Germline V gene lookup returns CDR1 SGHNT and CDR2 YYREEE (reference sequence). The V and J ends lost 2 bases and 1 base respectively, with 7 bases between them. The CDR3 nucleotides are TGTGCCAGCAGCTTCAGGGCTTCTGGGGCCAACGTCCTGACTTTC. Translation: CASSFRASGANVLTF.

This chain uses TRBV7-2 with TRBJ2-5, with 7 nucleotides matching TRBD2. The CDR3 spans 13 residues. Germline V lookup: CDR1 SGHTA, CDR2 FQGNSA. Germline trimming cut 3 bases from V and 10 bases from J; bases unmatched to any gene: 8. CDR3 protein: CASSLIREGRQYF. The CDR3 region has the DNA TGTGCCAGCAGCTTGATTAGGGAGGGTCGCCAGTACTTC.

This chain links TRBV7-2 with TRBJ2-3, with TRBD2 matching over 7 bases. From germline, CDR1 is SGHTA and CDR2 FQGNSA. The V gene end was trimmed by 4 bases and the J gene end by 0 bases; junction bases not matched to a gene: 4. The CDR3 has 15 amino acids. As DNA, the CDR3 is TGTGCCAGCAGCTCTCAGCGGGGTAGCACAGATACGCAGTATTTT. Protein: CASSSQRGSTDTQYF.

The chain has TRBV7-8 and TRBJ2-1; possibly TRBD1 for D (6 bases). V lost 1 base and J 2 bases, leaving 9 bases between the germline ends. The CDR3 has 15 residues. The germline V gene has CDR1 SGHVS and CDR2 FQNEAQ. The CDR3 DNA sequence: TGTGCCAGCAGCTTAGGACAGGATACCTACAATGAGCAGTTCTTC. Protein: CASSLGQDTYNEQFF.

V usage is TRBV27 and J usage is TRBJ1-1, with D unresolved. Trimming removed 4 bases from V and 2 bases from J, with 11 bases in between. This CDR3 has 14 residues. The V gene's germline CDR1 is MNHEY and CDR2 SMNVEV (reference sequence). In DNA, the CDR3 is TGTGCCAGCAGTTGGAGAGGGCTCAACACTGAAGCTTTCTTT. Translation gives CASSWRGLNTEAFF.

The chain links TRBV25-1 to TRBJ2-3; D possibly corresponds to TRBD2 (5 bases). V was cut by 4 bases and J by 6 bases, with 11 bases left in between. The CDR3 is made up of 13 amino acids. CDR1 and CDR2 (germline): MGHDK, SYGVNS. DNA of the CDR3: TGTGCCAGCAGTGGACTAACCCCGGATACGCAGTATTTT. Translation gives CASSGLTPDTQYF.

This CDR3 is CASSFGLQGSSYNEQFF. CDR3 nucleotide sequence: TGCGCCAGCAGCTTTGGGCTTCAGGGAAGCTCCTACAATGAGCAGTTCTTC. The chain has TRBV5-1 and TRBJ2-1; possible D gene TRBD1, 5 bases. Per germline, CDR1 SGHRS and CDR2 YFSETQ. V was cut by 2 bases and J by 0 bases, with 15 bases left in between. The CDR3 loop spans 17 amino acids.

The V gene is TRBV6-1, the J gene TRBJ2-6; no clear D. V lost 6 bases, J lost 1 base, and 4 bases lay in between. Germline V gene data show CDR1 as MNHNS and CDR2 as SASEGT. This CDR3 has 13 amino acids. The CDR3 sequence is CASRVSGANVLTF. The CDR3 nucleotides are TGTGCCAGCAGGGTTTCTGGGGCCAACGTCCTGACTTTC.

The chain uses TRBV27 and TRBJ2-1, with D possibly TRBD2 on 5 matching bases. V gave up 0 bases and J gave up 2 bases, with 8 bases separating them. CDR1 is MNHEY, CDR2 SMNVEV, per germline (reference sequence). The CDR3 length is 15 residues. The CDR3 protein is CASSLSSGTYNEQFF. DNA for the CDR3: TGTGCCAGCAGTTTATCCAGCGGAACCTACAATGAGCAGTTCTTC.

The chain is built from TRBV6-6 and TRBJ1-2; D might be TRBD1 (6 bases). Trimming removed 6 bases at V and 8 bases at J, with 22 bases between. There are 15 residues in the CDR3. Per germline, CDR1 MNHNY and CDR2 SVGAGI (reference sequence). The CDR3 coding sequence is TGTGCCAGCAGCAACCGGGACACCCTGATGCGGGGCTACACCTTC. It encodes CASSNRDTLMRGYTF.

CDR3 in DNA: TGTGCCAGCAGCCCGACCGGGACAGACCTCACCGGGGAGCTGTTTTTT. Amino acids: CASSPTGTDLTGELFF. The chain recombines TRBV28 with TRBJ2-2; the match to TRBD1 covers 7 bases. Germline assignment: CDR1 MDHEN and CDR2 SYDVKM. The CDR3 covers 16 residues. V was clipped by 6 bases and J by 4 bases; unmatched bases: 11. Together with reference TRBV28 and TRBJ2-2, the CDR3 gives the full variable domain: DVKVTQSSRYLVKRTGEKVFLECVQDMDHENMFWYRQDPGLGLRLIYFSYDVKMKEKGDIPEGYSVSREKKERFSLILESASTNQTSMYLCASSPTGTDLTGELFFGEGSRLTVL.

The chain couples TRBV19 to TRBJ2-7, with 8 bases identical to TRBD2. V lost 3 bases, J lost 2 bases, and 3 bases stayed unmatched. The germline gives CDR1 LNHDA, CDR2 SQIVND (reference sequence). There are 14 residues in the CDR3. The CDR3 coding sequence is TGTGCCAGTAGTATCGGGGGGGTCCCCTACGAGCAGTACTTC. Amino acid sequence: CASSIGGVPYEQYF.

The rearrangement joins TRBV5-6 to TRBJ1-5, with 8 bases that match TRBD1. The CDR3 covers 15 residues. Germline CDR1 and CDR2: SGHDT and YYEEEE. V lost 4 bases and J lost 9; bases outside the gene matches: 12. In DNA, the CDR3 is TGTGCCAGCAGCCTTCAGGGGGCTACGACGGGGCCCCAGCATTTT. Its translation: CASSLQGATTGPQHF. Full variable domain (rest looked up from reference TRBV5-6 and TRBJ1-5): DAGVTQSPTHLIKTRGQQVTLRCSPKSGHDTVSWYQQALGQGPQFIFQYYEEEERQRGNFPDRFSGHQFPNYSSELNVNALLLGDSALYLCASSLQGATTGPQHFGDGTRLSIL.

V and J are TRBV28 and TRBJ2-1; 7 bases agree with TRBD2. This CDR3 spans 20 amino acids. The ends lost 2 bases at V and 2 bases at J; junction bases unmatched: 18. In germline, CDR1 is MDHEN, CDR2 SYDVKM. The CDR3 sequence: CASSLRPRAGPSRPYNEQFF. The CDR3 DNA sequence: TGTGCCAGCAGTTTAAGGCCTCGAGCGGGACCCTCCCGGCCCTACAATGAGCAGTTCTTC.

The gene calls are TRBV6-1 and TRBJ2-7; 9 bases map to TRBD1. The length of the CDR3 is 15 residues. Germline-derived CDR1 and CDR2 are MNHNS and SASEGT. J was trimmed by 5 bases and V by 5 bases; bases with no gene match: 10. CDR3 nucleotide sequence: TGTGCCAGCAGTTCCCGGGACAGGGTGCAAGACGAGCAGTACTTC. As protein: CASSSRDRVQDEQYF.

V usage is TRBV28 and J usage is TRBJ2-3, with 7 bases matching TRBD1. CDR1 MDHEN and CDR2 SYDVKM come from the germline V gene. V shed 10 bases and J 1 base; nucleotides not matched to a gene: 14. This CDR3 spans 16 amino acids. The CDR3 bases are TGTGCCACCCAGGGGGTGGGGGTTAGCGGCACAGATACGCAGTATTTT. Translation gives CATQGVGVSGTDTQYF.

This chain links TRBV27 with TRBJ2-7; D may be TRBD1 (5 bases). CDR1 MNHEY and CDR2 SMNVEV come from the germline V gene (reference sequence). Trimming cost V 0 bases and J 6 bases, with 18 bases left between them. This CDR3 is 16 amino acids long. Here the CDR3 DNA reads TGTGCCAGCAGTTTATCTATGGGGCCAGGGCCTGGCGAGCAGTACTTC. It translates to CASSLSMGPGPGEQYF.

This rearrangement joins TRBV29-1 to TRBJ2-3; 7 bases match TRBD1. The ends lost 5 bases at V and 2 bases at J; junction bases unmatched: 13. Per the germline V gene, CDR1 is SQVTM and CDR2 is ANQGSEA. The CDR3 is made up of 16 amino acids. Here the CDR3 reads CSVRLGAGGYTDTQYF. The CDR3 nucleotides are TGCAGCGTTCGTCTTGGGGCAGGGGGTTACACAGATACGCAGTATTTT.

This chain joins TRBV9 and TRBJ2-5, with 8 positions matching TRBD2. CDR3 length: 16 amino acids. Trimming at V came to 4 bases and at J to 5 bases, leaving 13 bases not matched to a gene. The germline V gene has CDR1 SGDLS and CDR2 YYNGEE. The CDR3 region has the DNA TGTGCCAGCAGCCCGACTCGGGGACTAGTTCCCGAGACCCAGTACTTC. Protein sequence: CASSPTRGLVPETQYF. Combining the CDR3 with reference TRBV9 and TRBJ2-5 gives the whole variable domain DSGVTQTPKHLITATGQRVTLRCSPRSGDLSVYWYQQSLDQGLQFLIQYYNGEERAKGNILERFSAQQFPDLHSELNLSSLELGDSALYFCASSPTRGLVPETQYFGPGTRLLVL.

V gene TRBV18 combines with J gene TRBJ2-6; TRBD1 is a possible D gene (5 bases). The ends were cut back, 2 bases at V and 1 base at J, with 6 bases in the middle. In germline, CDR1 is KGHSH, CDR2 LQKENI. The CDR3 is 15 residues long. The CDR3 loop is CASSPGASGANVLTF. The CDR3 DNA reads as TGTGCCAGCTCACCAGGGGCGTCTGGGGCCAACGTCCTGACTTTC.

The gene calls are TRBV30 and TRBJ1-1; maybe TRBD1 (5 bases). The V gene's germline CDR1 is GTSNPN and CDR2 SVGIG (reference sequence). V was trimmed by 3 bases and J by 0 bases, leaving 11 bases between them. CDR3 length equals 14 residues. The CDR3 nucleotides are TGTGCCTGGAGGGAGGGACGGCTGAACACTGAAGCTTTCTTT. Translated: CAWREGRLNTEAFF.

CDR3 protein: CASSEGVETQYF. The CDR3 region has the DNA TGTGCCAGCTCGGAGGGAGTGGAGACCCAGTACTTC. This chain uses TRBV2 with TRBJ2-5, with TRBD2 as a possible D gene (6 bases). V dropped 8 bases and J dropped 5 bases, with 12 bases sitting between them. Per germline, CDR1 SNHLY and CDR2 FYNNEI. The CDR3 runs 12 residues.

The chain employs TRBV19 and TRBJ1-3; the D is unclear. V lost 4 bases and J 3 bases, leaving 4 bases between the germline ends. The CDR3 runs to 12 residues. CDR1 and CDR2 from the germline V gene are LNHDA and SQIVND (reference sequence). CDR3 DNA: TGTGCCAGTAGTACCCTTGGAAACACCATATATTTT. Protein sequence: CASSTLGNTIYF.